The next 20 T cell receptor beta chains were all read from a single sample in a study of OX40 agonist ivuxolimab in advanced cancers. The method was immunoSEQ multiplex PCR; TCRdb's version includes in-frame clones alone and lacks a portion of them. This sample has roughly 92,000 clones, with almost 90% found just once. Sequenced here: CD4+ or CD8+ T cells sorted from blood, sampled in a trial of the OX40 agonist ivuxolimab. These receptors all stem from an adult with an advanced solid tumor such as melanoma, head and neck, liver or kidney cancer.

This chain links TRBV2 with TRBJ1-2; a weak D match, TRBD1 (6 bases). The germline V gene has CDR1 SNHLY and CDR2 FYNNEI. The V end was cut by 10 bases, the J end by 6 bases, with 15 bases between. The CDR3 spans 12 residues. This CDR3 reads CATEQGNNGYTF. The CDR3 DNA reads TGTGCCACTGAACAGGGAAACAATGGCTACACCTTC.

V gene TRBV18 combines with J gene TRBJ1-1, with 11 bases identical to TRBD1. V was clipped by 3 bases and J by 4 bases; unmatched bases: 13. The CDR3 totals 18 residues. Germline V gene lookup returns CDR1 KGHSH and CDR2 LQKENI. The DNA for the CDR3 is TGTGCCAGCTCACCCGTCGGACAGGGGGCTTCGGGCGGCACTGAAGCTTTCTTT. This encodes CASSPVGQGASGGTEAFF.

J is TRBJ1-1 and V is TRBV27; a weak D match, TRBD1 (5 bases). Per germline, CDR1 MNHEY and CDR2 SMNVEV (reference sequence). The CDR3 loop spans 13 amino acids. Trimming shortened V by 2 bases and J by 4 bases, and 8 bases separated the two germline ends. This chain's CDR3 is CASSLKRGTEAFF. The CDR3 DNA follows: TGTGCCAGCAGTTTAAAGAGGGGCACTGAAGCTTTCTTT.

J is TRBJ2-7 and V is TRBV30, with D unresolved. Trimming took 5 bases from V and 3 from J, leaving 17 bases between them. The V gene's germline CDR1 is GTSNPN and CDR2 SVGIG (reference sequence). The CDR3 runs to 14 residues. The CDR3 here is CAWGPKGGNYEQYF. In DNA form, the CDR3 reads TGTGCCTGGGGACCCAAGGGCGGCAACTACGAGCAGTACTTC.

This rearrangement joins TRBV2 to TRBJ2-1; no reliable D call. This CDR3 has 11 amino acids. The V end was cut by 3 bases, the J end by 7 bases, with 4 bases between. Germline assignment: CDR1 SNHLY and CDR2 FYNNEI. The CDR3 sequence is CASSDRNEQFF. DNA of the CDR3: TGTGCCAGCAGTGATCGGAATGAGCAGTTCTTC.

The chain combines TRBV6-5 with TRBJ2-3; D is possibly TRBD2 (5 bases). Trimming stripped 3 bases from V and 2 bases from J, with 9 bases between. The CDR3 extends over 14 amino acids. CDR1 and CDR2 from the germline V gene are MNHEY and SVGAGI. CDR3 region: CASSYRGNTDTQYF. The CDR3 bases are TGTGCCAGCAGTTATCGAGGGAACACAGATACGCAGTATTTT.

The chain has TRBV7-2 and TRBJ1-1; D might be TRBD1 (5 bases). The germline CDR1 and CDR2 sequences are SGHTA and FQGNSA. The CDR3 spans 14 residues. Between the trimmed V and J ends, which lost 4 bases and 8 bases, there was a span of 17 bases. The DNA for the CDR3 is TGTGCCAGCAGCTCAAACCCAGGCCCAGGGGAAGCTTTCTTT. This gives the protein CASSSNPGPGEAFF. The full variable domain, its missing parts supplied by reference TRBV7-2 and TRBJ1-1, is GAGVSQSPSNKVTEKGKDVELRCDPISGHTALYWYRQSLGQGLEFLIYFQGNSAPDKSGLPSDRFSAERTGGSVSTLTIQRTQQEDSAVYLCASSSNPGPGEAFFGQGTRLTVV.

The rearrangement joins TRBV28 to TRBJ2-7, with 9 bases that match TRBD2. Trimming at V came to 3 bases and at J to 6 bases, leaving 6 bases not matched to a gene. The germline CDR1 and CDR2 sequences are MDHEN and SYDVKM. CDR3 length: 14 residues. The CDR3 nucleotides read TGTGCCAGCAGTTTCGTCCTAGCGGGAACCGAGCAGTACTTC. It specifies CASSFVLAGTEQYF.

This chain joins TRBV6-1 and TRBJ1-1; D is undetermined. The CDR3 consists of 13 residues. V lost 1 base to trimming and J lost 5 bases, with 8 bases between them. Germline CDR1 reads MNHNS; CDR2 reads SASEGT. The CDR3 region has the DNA TGTGCCAGCAGTGAAGGGGTGGATACTGAAGCTTTCTTT. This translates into CASSEGVDTEAFF.

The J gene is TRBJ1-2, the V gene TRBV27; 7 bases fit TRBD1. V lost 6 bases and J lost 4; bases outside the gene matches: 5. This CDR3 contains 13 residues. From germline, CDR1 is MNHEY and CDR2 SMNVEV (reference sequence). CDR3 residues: CASSTTGIYGYTF. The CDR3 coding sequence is TGTGCCAGCAGCACGACAGGGATCTATGGCTACACCTTC.

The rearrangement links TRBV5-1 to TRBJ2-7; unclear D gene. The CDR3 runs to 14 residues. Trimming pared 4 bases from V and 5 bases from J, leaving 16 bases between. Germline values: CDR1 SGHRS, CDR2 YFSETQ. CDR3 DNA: TGCGCCAGCAGCACGGAGTTGAGATTCGACGAGCAGTACTTC. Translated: CASSTELRFDEQYF.

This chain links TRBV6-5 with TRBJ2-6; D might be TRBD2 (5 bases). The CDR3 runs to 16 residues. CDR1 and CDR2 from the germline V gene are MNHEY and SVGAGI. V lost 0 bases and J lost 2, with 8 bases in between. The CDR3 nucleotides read TGTGCCAGCAGTTACTCGGCCGGGACTGGGGCCAACGTCCTGACTTTC. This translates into CASSYSAGTGANVLTF.

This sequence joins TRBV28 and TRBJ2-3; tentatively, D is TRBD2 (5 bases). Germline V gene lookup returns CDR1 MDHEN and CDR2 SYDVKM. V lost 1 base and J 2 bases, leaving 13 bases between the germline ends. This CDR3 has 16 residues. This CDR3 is CASSLSGLPTTDTQYF. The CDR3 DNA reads TGTGCCAGCAGTTTATCCGGACTCCCTACCACAGATACGCAGTATTTT.

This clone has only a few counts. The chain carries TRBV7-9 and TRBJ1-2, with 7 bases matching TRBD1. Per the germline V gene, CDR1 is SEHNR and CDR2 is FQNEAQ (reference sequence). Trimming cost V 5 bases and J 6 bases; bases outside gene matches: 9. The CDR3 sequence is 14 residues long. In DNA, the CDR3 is TGTGCCAGCAGCATAATCACCGGGACAGATGGCTACACCTTC. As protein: CASSIITGTDGYTF.

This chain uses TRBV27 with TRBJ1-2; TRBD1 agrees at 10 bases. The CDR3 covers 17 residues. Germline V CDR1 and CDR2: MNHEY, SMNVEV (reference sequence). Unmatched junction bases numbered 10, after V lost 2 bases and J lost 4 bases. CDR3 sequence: CASSLTTGTGVGYGYTF. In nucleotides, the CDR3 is TGTGCCAGCAGTTTAACCACCGGGACAGGGGTAGGCTATGGCTACACCTTC.

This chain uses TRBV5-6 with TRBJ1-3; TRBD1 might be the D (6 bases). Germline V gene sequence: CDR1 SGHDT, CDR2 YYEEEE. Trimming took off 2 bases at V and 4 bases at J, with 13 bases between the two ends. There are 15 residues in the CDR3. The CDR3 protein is CASSFLGRGGNTIYF. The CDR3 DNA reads TGTGCCAGCAGCTTTTTGGGCAGGGGAGGAAACACCATATATTTT. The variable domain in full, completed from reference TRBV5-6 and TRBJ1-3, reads DAGVTQSPTHLIKTRGQQVTLRCSPKSGHDTVSWYQQALGQGPQFIFQYYEEEERQRGNFPDRFSGHQFPNYSSELNVNALLLGDSALYLCASSFLGRGGNTIYFGEGSWLTVV.

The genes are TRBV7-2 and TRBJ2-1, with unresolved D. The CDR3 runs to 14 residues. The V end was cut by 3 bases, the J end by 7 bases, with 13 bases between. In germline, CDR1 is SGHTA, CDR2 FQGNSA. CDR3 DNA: TGTGCCAGCAGCTTCCCGCACAGATATAATGAGCAGTTCTTC. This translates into CASSFPHRYNEQFF. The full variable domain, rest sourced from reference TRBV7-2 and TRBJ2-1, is GAGVSQSPSNKVTEKGKDVELRCDPISGHTALYWYRQSLGQGLEFLIYFQGNSAPDKSGLPSDRFSAERTGGSVSTLTIQRTQQEDSAVYLCASSFPHRYNEQFFGPGTRLTVL.

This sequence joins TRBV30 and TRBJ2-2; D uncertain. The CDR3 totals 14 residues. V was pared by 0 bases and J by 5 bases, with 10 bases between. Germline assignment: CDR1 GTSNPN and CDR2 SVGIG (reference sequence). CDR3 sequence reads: CAWSVVLGTGELFF. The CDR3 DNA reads TGTGCCTGGAGTGTGGTACTGGGAACCGGGGAGCTGTTTTTT.

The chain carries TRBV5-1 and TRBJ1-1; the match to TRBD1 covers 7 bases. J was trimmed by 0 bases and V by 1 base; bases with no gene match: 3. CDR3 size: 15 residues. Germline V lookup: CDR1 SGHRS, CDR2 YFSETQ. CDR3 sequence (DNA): TGCGCCAGCAGCTTGACAGGGGCCCTGAACACTGAAGCTTTCTTT. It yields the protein CASSLTGALNTEAFF.

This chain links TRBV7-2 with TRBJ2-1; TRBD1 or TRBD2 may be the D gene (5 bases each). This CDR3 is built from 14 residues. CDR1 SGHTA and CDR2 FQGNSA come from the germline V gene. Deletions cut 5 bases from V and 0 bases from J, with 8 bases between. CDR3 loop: CASSRGDSYNEQFF. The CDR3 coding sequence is TGTGCCAGCAGCCGAGGGGACTCCTACAATGAGCAGTTCTTC.